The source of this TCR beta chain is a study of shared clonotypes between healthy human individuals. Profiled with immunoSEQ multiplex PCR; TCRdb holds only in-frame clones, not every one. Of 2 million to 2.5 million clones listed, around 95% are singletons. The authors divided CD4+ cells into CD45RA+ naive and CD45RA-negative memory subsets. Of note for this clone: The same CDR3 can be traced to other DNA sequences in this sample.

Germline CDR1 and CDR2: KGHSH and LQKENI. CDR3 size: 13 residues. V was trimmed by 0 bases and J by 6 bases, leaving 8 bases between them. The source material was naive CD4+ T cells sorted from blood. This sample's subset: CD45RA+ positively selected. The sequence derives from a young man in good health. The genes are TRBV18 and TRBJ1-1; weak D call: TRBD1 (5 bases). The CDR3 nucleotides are TGTGCCAGCTCACCACCTGGGGGTTCTGAAGCTTTCTTT. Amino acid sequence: CASSPPGGSEAFF.